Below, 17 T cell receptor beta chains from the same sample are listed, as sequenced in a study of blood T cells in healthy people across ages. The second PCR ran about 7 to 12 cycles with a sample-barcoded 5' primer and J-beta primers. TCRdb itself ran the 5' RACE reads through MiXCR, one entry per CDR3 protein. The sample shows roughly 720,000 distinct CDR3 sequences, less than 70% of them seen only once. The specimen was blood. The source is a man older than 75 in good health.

CDR3 amino acids: CASSSGPTEQYF. The DNA for the CDR3 is TGTGCCAGCAGTTCGGGACCAACCGAGCAGTACTTC. This chain connects TRBV28 to TRBJ2-7; D may be TRBD1 or TRBD2 (5 bases each). CDR1 and CDR2 from the germline V gene are MDHEN and SYDVKM. Trimming pared 4 bases from V and 6 bases from J, leaving 10 bases between. The CDR3 is made up of 12 amino acids.

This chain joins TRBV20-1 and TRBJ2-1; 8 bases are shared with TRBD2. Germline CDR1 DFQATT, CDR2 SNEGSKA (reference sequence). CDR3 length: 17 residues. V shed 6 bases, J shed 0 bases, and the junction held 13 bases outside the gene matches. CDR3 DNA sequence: TGCAGTGCCGGCCCTGGCGGGAGGCCAAGCTCCTACAATGAGCAGTTCTTC. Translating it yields CSAGPGGRPSSYNEQFF.

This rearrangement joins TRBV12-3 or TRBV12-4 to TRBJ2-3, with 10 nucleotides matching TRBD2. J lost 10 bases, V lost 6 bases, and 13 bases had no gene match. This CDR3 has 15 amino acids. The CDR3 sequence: CASREVSSGSGPQYF. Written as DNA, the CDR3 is TGTGCCAGCAGGGAGGTTTCTAGCGGGAGTGGCCCGCAGTATTTT.

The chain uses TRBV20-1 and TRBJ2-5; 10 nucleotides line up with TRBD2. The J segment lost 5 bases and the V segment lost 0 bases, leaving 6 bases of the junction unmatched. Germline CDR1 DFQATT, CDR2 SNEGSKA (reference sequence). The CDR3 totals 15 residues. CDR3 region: CSARDTSGDGETQYF. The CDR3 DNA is TGCAGTGCTAGAGATACTAGCGGGGACGGGGAGACCCAGTACTTC.

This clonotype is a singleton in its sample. For the CDR3, the DNA is TGTGCCAGCAGCCAGTATTCTAGCGGGAGCGCCGGCTCCTACAATGAGCAGTTCTTC. It codes for CASSQYSSGSAGSYNEQFF. This chain joins TRBV7-6 and TRBJ2-1; TRBD2 agrees at 10 bases. The CDR3 has 19 residues. CDR1 SGHVS and CDR2 FNYEAQ come from the germline V gene. Losses at the gene ends were 5 bases for V and 0 bases for J; bases not matched to a gene: 13.

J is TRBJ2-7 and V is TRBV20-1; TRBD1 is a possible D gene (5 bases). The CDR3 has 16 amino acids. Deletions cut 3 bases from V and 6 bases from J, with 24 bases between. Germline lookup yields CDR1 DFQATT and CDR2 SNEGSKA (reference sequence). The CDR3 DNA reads TGCAGTGCTAGTTTCTATCGGACACTCACTCTCGGCGAGCAGTACTTC. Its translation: CSASFYRTLTLGEQYF.

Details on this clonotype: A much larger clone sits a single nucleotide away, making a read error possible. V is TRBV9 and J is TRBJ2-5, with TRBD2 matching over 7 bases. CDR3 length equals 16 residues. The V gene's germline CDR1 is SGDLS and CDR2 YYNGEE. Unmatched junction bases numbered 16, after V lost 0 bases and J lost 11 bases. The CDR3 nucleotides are TGTGCCAGCAGCGTAGTTGACGGGAGGCGCTACAATGAGCAGTACTTC. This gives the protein CASSVVDGRRYNEQYF.

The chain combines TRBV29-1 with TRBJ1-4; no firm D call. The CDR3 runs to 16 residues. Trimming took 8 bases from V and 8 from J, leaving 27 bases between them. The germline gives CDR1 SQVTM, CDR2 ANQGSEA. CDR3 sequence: CSSYPPGVSSPEKLFF. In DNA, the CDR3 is TGCAGCTCCTATCCCCCTGGAGTCTCAAGTCCCGAAAAACTGTTTTTT.

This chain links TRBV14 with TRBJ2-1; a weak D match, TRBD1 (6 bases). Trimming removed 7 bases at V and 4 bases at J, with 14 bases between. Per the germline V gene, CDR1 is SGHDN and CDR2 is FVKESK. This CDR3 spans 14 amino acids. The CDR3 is CASTQGLHYNEQFF. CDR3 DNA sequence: TGTGCCAGCACCCAGGGGCTGCATTACAATGAGCAGTTCTTC.

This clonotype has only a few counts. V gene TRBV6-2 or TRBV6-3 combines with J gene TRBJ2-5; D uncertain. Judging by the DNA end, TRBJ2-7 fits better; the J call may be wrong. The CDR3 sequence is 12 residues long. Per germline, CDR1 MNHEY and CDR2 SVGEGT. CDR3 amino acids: CASSYSTNEQYF. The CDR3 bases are TGTGCCAGCAGTTACAGTACGAACGAGCAGTACTTC.

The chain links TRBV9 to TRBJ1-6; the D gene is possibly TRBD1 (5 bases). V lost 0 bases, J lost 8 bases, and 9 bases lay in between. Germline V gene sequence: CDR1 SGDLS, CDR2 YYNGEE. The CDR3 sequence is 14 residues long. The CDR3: CASSVAAGDSPLHF. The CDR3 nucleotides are TGTGCCAGCAGCGTAGCTGCGGGGGATTCACCCCTCCACTTT.

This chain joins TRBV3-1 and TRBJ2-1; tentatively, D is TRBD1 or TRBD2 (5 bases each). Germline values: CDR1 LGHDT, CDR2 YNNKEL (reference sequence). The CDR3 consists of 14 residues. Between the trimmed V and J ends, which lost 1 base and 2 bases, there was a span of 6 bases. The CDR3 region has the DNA TGTGCCAGCAGCCAAGTGGGGGCCTACAATGAGCAGTTCTTC. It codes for CASSQVGAYNEQFF.

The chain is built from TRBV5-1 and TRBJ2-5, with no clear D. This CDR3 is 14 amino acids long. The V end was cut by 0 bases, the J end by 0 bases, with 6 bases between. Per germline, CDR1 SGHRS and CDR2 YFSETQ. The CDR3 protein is CASSLGPDQETQYF. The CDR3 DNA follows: TGCGCCAGCAGCTTGGGGCCGGACCAAGAGACCCAGTACTTC.

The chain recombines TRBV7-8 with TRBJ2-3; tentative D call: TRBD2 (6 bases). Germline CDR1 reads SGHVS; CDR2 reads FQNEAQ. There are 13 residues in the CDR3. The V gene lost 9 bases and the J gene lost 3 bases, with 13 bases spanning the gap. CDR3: CASTGGLTDTQYF. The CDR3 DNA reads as TGTGCCAGTACAGGAGGGCTGACAGATACGCAGTATTTT.

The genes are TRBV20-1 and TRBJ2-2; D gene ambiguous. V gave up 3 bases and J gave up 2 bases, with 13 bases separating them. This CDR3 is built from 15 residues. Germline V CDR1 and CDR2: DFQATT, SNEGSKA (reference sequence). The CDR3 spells CSARVGRTNTGELFF. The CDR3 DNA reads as TGCAGTGCTAGGGTCGGCCGAACCAACACCGGGGAGCTGTTTTTT.

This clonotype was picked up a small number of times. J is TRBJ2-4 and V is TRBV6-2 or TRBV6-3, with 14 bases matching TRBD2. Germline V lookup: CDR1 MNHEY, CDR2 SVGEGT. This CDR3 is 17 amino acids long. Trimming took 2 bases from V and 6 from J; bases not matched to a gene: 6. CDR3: CASSYLGLAGVTNIQYF. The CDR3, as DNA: TGTGCCAGCAGTTACCTGGGACTAGCGGGAGTCACAAACATTCAGTACTTC.

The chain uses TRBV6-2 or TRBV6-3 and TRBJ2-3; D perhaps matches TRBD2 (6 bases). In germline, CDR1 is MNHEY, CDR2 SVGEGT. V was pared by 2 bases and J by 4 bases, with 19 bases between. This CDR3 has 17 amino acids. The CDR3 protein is CASSYRRLDGWADTQYF. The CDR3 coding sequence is TGTGCCAGCAGTTACCGCCGACTAGACGGTTGGGCAGATACGCAGTATTTT.